This note documents a single T cell receptor (beta chain) sequence. What it binds is unknown. The data were taken from a study of blood T cells in healthy people across ages. Study-level results: Changes in expanded clonotypes were possibly confounded, as the CMV status of donors was unknown.

A second about 7 to 12 cycle PCR used barcoded and J-beta primers. Every single cDNA molecule received a tag from a template-switch adaptor with 12 random nucleotides. From the 5' RACE reads, TCRdb called clonotypes with MiXCR, one entry per CDR3 protein. The table lists about 1.6 million distinct CDR3 sequences, around 36% of them singletons, with around 10% in the top ten. V lost 5 bases, J lost 4 bases, and 12 bases stayed unmatched. Per the germline V gene, CDR1 is SGHVS and CDR2 is FNYEAQ. The length of the CDR3 is 18 residues. The sequencing sample was made of blood. The chain couples TRBV7-6 to TRBJ2-5, with 14 bases matching TRBD2. This TCR was sampled from a woman in her twenties or thirties in good health. CDR3 sequence reads: CASSLRLAGGPVGETQYF. CDR3 sequence (DNA): TGTGCCAGCAGCCTCCGACTAGCGGGAGGGCCGGTGGGAGAGACCCAGTACTTC.